The 27 T cell receptor beta chains given below trace back to one sample, sequenced in a study of CD8 T cells in Susac syndrome. With random hexamers, reverse transcription was performed on about 0.45 to 1 ug of RNA. TCRdb passed the immunoSEQ multiplex PCR reads through MiXCR, listing each CDR3 protein once. Of about 200,000 distinct CDR3 sequences in the sample, around 95% were seen once. Material: CD4+ T cells from PBMCs. The receptors stem from a human donor in good health.

The chain combines TRBV12-5 with TRBJ1-1, with no clear D. Germline V CDR1 and CDR2: LGHNT, FRNRAP. V was trimmed by 10 bases and J by 5 bases, leaving 14 bases between them. This CDR3 region has 12 residues. The DNA for the CDR3 is TGTGCTACTAAGATCCGGGATACTGAAGCTTTCTTT. It yields the protein CATKIRDTEAFF.

The chain combines TRBV4-1 with TRBJ1-6; 7 bases match TRBD1. V shed 0 bases, J shed 7 bases, and the junction held 6 bases outside the gene matches. The CDR3 contains 16 residues. Germline V gives CDR1 MGHRA, CDR2 YSYEKL. As DNA, the CDR3 is TGCGCCAGCAGCCAAGACGACAGGGTGAGGAATTCACCCCTCCACTTT. Residues: CASSQDDRVRNSPLHF.

CDR3 amino acids: CASSKALVGRSSYEQYV. The CDR3 DNA follows: TGTGCCAGCAGCAAAGCGTTGGTGGGGCGTAGCTCCTACGAGCAGTACGTC. This chain uses TRBV21-1 with TRBJ2-7; the DNA was not compared with TRBD1, the D call given in the table. TRBV21-1 is flagged as a pseudogene. The CDR3 runs to 17 residues.

This clonotype was counted only a few times. The chain carries TRBV20-1 and TRBJ1-2; possibly TRBD1 for D (6 bases). Germline CDR1 and CDR2: DFQATT and SNEGSKA (reference sequence). The CDR3 consists of 14 residues. V lost 0 bases, J lost 2 bases, and 10 bases lay in between. The CDR3 loop is CSARDPRGNYGYTF. The DNA of the CDR3 is TGCAGTGCTAGAGATCCTAGGGGGAACTATGGCTACACCTTC.

V gene TRBV12-3 or TRBV12-4 combines with J gene TRBJ1-2; D unclear. Trimming removed 1 base at V and 3 bases at J, with 12 bases between. The CDR3 loop spans 15 amino acids. The CDR3 DNA is TGTGCCAGCAGTTTAGAGGCAGGTCCCCACTATGGCTACACCTTC. Translation: CASSLEAGPHYGYTF.

V and J are TRBV27 and TRBJ2-3, with D perhaps matching TRBD2 (6 bases). The CDR3 is 16 residues long. Germline assignment: CDR1 MNHEY and CDR2 SMNVEV (reference sequence). V dropped 2 bases and J dropped 3 bases, with 15 bases sitting between them. The CDR3 DNA follows: TGTGCCAGCAGTTTAGCAGGCTTTGCGGGAACAGATACGCAGTATTTT. It codes for CASSLAGFAGTDTQYF.

The rearrangement links TRBV28 to TRBJ2-7, with D possibly called TRBD1 or TRBD2 (5 bases each). Germline values: CDR1 MDHEN, CDR2 SYDVKM. The CDR3 totals 13 residues. With 7 bases removed from V and 3 bases from J, the gap between germline ends came to 13 bases. The chain's CDR3 is CASMTGGGYEQYV. CDR3 in DNA: TGTGCCAGCATGACCGGTGGGGGCTACGAGCAGTACGTC.

The genes are TRBV13 and TRBJ2-5; no firm D call. V was trimmed by 4 bases and J by 0 bases, leaving 9 bases between them. The CDR3 covers 14 residues. Germline V gene lookup returns CDR1 PRHDT and CDR2 FYEKMQ (reference sequence). CDR3 amino acids: CASSSDLYQETQYF. In DNA, the CDR3 is TGTGCCAGCAGCTCTGACTTGTACCAAGAGACCCAGTACTTC.

The chain uses TRBV29-1 and TRBJ2-7; the D gene is possibly TRBD1 (6 bases). Trimming cost V 5 bases and J 4 bases, with 9 bases left between them. Germline V CDR1 and CDR2: SQVTM, ANQGSEA. There are 11 residues in the CDR3. CDR3 coding DNA: TGCAGCGTTTGGACAGCTTACGAGCAGTACGTC. As protein: CSVWTAYEQYV.

The chain has TRBV6-5 and TRBJ1-5; 8 nucleotides line up with TRBD1. The V gene's germline CDR1 is MNHEY and CDR2 SVGAGI. The CDR3 length is 12 residues. Germline trimming cut 8 bases from V and 10 bases from J; bases unmatched to any gene: 7. The CDR3 bases are TGTGCCAGCTCAGGGGGCTGGGGTCCCCAGCATTTT. Protein: CASSGGWGPQHF.

The chain links TRBV29-1 to TRBJ2-7; TRBD2 is a possible D gene (5 bases). The V end was cut by 4 bases, the J end by 1 base, with 8 bases between. The length of the CDR3 is 12 residues. Germline V CDR1 and CDR2: SQVTM, ANQGSEA. The CDR3 nucleotides read TGCAGCGTTGGCGGGCGATCCTACGAGCAGTACTTC. Its protein product is CSVGGRSYEQYF.

CDR3 protein: CASLGNNEKLFF. CDR3 nucleotides: TGTGCCAGCTTGGGGAACAATGAAAAACTGTTTTTT. The V and J genes are TRBV18 and TRBJ1-4; no clear D. V shed 7 bases and J shed 5 bases, with 8 bases lying between them. CDR3 length: 12 residues. CDR1 and CDR2 (germline): KGHSH, LQKENI.

This rearrangement joins TRBV29-1 to TRBJ1-5; D perhaps matches TRBD1 (5 bases). The CDR3 runs 11 residues. The germline gives CDR1 SQVTM, CDR2 ANQGSEA. V shed 4 bases and J shed 5 bases, with 6 bases lying between them. CDR3 nucleotide sequence: TGCAGCGTTGGGGGGGATCAGCCCCAGCATTTT. The encoded protein is CSVGGDQPQHF.

This rearrangement joins TRBV7-2 to TRBJ2-3, with no clear D. The germline CDR1 and CDR2 sequences are SGHTA and FQGNSA. Trimming pared 10 bases from V and 5 bases from J, leaving 16 bases between. The CDR3 is 13 amino acids. CDR3 coding DNA: TGTGCCACCACGACGAGTACCCTAGATACGCAGTATTTT. Its translation: CATTTSTLDTQYF. The variable domain in full, completed from reference TRBV7-2 and TRBJ2-3, reads GAGVSQSPSNKVTEKGKDVELRCDPISGHTALYWYRQSLGQGLEFLIYFQGNSAPDKSGLPSDRFSAERTGGSVSTLTIQRTQQEDSAVYLCATTTSTLDTQYFGPGTRLTVL.

The chain carries TRBV5-1 and TRBJ2-3; weak D call: TRBD1 (5 bases). CDR3 length: 16 amino acids. Trimming took 4 bases from V and 4 from J, leaving 19 bases between them. Germline-derived CDR1 and CDR2 are SGHRS and YFSETQ. For the CDR3, the DNA is TGCGCCAGCAGCCCGGGCCGAGGCAGGGCCCCAGATACGCAGTATTTT. Amino acid sequence: CASSPGRGRAPDTQYF.

This rearrangement joins TRBV7-2 to TRBJ2-3; possibly TRBD2 for D (6 bases). This CDR3 is built from 15 residues. Germline CDR1 and CDR2: SGHTA and FQGNSA. The ends were cut back, 5 bases at V and 2 bases at J, with 14 bases in the middle. Here the CDR3 reads CASSPNGGNTDTQYF. For the CDR3, the DNA is TGTGCCAGCAGCCCGAATGGGGGGAACACAGATACGCAGTATTTT. Full variable domain (missing parts from reference TRBV7-2 and TRBJ2-3): GAGVSQSPSNKVTEKGKDVELRCDPISGHTALYWYRQSLGQGLEFLIYFQGNSAPDKSGLPSDRFSAERTGGSVSTLTIQRTQQEDSAVYLCASSPNGGNTDTQYFGPGTRLTVL.

The chain recombines TRBV7-9 with TRBJ2-1; 12 bases map to TRBD1. The length of the CDR3 is 16 residues. The germline V gene has CDR1 SEHNR and CDR2 FQNEAQ (reference sequence). Trimming at V came to 0 bases and at J to 9 bases, leaving 6 bases not matched to a gene. This chain's CDR3 is CASSLAGTGGIGEQFF. The CDR3 region has the DNA TGTGCCAGCAGCTTAGCCGGGACAGGGGGCATTGGTGAGCAGTTCTTC. The complete variable domain, with remaining parts taken from reference TRBV7-9 and TRBJ2-1, reads DTGVSQNPRHKITKRGQNVTFRCDPISEHNRLYWYRQTLGQGPEFLTYFQNEAQLEKSRLLSDRFSAERPKGSFSTLEIQRTEQGDSAMYLCASSLAGTGGIGEQFFGPGTRLTVL.

The chain employs TRBV27 and TRBJ2-7; 7 nucleotides agree with TRBD1. The CDR3 totals 14 residues. Germline CDR1 MNHEY, CDR2 SMNVEV (reference sequence). The J segment lost 0 bases and the V segment lost 5 bases, leaving 4 bases of the junction unmatched. In nucleotides, the CDR3 is TGTGCCAGCAGTCGACGACAGGGCTCCTACGAGCAGTACGTC. Amino acids: CASSRRQGSYEQYV.

The chain carries TRBV11-2 and TRBJ1-4; D uncertain. The CDR3 totals 14 residues. CDR1 is SGHAT and CDR2 is FQNNGV in the germline V gene. V lost 5 bases and J 8 bases, leaving 15 bases between the germline ends. The CDR3 region is CASSRIGTGEKLFF. CDR3 coding DNA: TGTGCCAGCAGCCGGATTGGCACGGGGGAAAAACTGTTTTTT.

The CDR3, as DNA: TGTGCCAGCAACCGCCCCGGGACTACGGCCTACAATGAGCAGTTCTTC. Its protein product is CASNRPGTTAYNEQFF. The chain uses TRBV7-8 and TRBJ2-1, with 7 positions matching TRBD2. There are 16 residues in the CDR3. The ends lost 7 bases at V and 2 bases at J; junction bases unmatched: 11. CDR1 and CDR2 (germline): SGHVS, FQNEAQ.

This clonotype showed up just once. The chain joins TRBV19 to TRBJ1-5; 11 bases map to TRBD1. Germline V gene lookup returns CDR1 LNHDA and CDR2 SQIVND (reference sequence). J was trimmed by 6 bases and V by 8 bases; bases with no gene match: 6. The CDR3 sequence is 14 residues long. In nucleotides, the CDR3 is TGTGCCAGTTTAAGGACAGGGGGCGGTCAGCCCCAGCATTTT. Its translation is CASLRTGGGQPQHF.

This sequence joins TRBV5-1 and TRBJ2-3, with D possibly being TRBD1 or TRBD2 (5 bases each). Germline-derived CDR1 and CDR2 are SGHRS and YFSETQ. The V end was cut by 2 bases, the J end by 1 base, with 11 bases between. This CDR3 has 15 amino acids. CDR3 DNA sequence: TGCGCCAGCAGCTTAGGACACGGGGGCACAGATACGCAGTATTTT. Translating it yields CASSLGHGGTDTQYF.

The chain's CDR3 is CATSPRGPKEGEQYF. In DNA, the CDR3 is TGTGCCACCAGCCCCCGGGGCCCTAAAGAGGGCGAGCAGTACTTC. The rearrangement uses TRBV15 and TRBJ2-7; the D gene could be TRBD1 or TRBD2 (5 bases each). CDR1 and CDR2 from the germline V gene are LNHNV and YYDKDF (reference sequence). This CDR3 is 15 amino acids long. V lost 5 bases and J 6 bases, leaving 20 bases between the germline ends.

The rearrangement joins TRBV3-1 to TRBJ1-5, with D hard to call. This CDR3 is 13 amino acids long. V was pared by 1 base and J by 4 bases, with 5 bases between. Germline V gene lookup returns CDR1 LGHDT and CDR2 YNNKEL (reference sequence). The CDR3 DNA reads as TGTGCCAGCAGCCAAGTTCGGAATCAGCCCCAGCATTTT. Translating it yields CASSQVRNQPQHF.

The chain uses TRBV3-1 and TRBJ2-1; 13 bases agree with TRBD2. Germline assignment: CDR1 LGHDT and CDR2 YNNKEL (reference sequence). V shed 4 bases, J shed 7 bases, and the junction held 4 bases outside the gene matches. This CDR3 region has 15 residues. CDR3 region: CASSPTSGGINEQFF. In nucleotides, the CDR3 is TGTGCCAGCAGCCCGACTAGCGGGGGGATTAATGAGCAGTTCTTC.

The genes are TRBV9 and TRBJ1-1; D may be TRBD1 (5 bases). Trimming cost V 3 bases and J 3 bases, with 15 bases left between them. The CDR3 has 15 residues. In germline, CDR1 is SGDLS, CDR2 YYNGEE. CDR3 sequence (DNA): TGTGCCAGCAGCGCAAGTCCGGGGGAGGACACTGAAGCTTTCTTT. It specifies CASSASPGEDTEAFF.

This chain links TRBV7-9 with TRBJ2-5; the D gene could be TRBD1 or TRBD2 (5 bases each). V lost 1 base and J lost 5, with 26 bases in between. This CDR3 has 19 amino acids. Germline CDR1 and CDR2: SEHNR and FQNEAQ (reference sequence). The CDR3 protein is CASSLGASVRAGPAETQYF. The CDR3 nucleotides read TGTGCCAGCAGCTTAGGAGCCTCAGTGAGGGCAGGGCCCGCGGAGACCCAGTACTTC.